This T cell receptor beta chain was sequenced in a study of blood T cell repertoires in COVID-19 (dated by TCRdb to 2018 to 2020). Regarding the study in general: Samples covering the acute and convalescent phases of COVID-19 were provided by collaborators in the United States, Italy and Spain. The prospective study material was composed of cDNA or gDNA derived from T cells, B-cell-depleted T cells, or PBMCs. Deeply sampled blood TCRbeta repertoires from subjects exposed to, actively infected with, or recovered from COVID-19 were included in the dataset. A freely available public database, intended as a resource for researchers studying the immune response to SARS-CoV-2, is where the repertoires were released. The samples were drawn from two sources: the first 160 participants of the ongoing ImmuneRACE study, and 1,000 to 1,500 subjects contributed by 6 global collaborators. Sample metadata almost always included a de-identified subject ID, COVID-19 status, age in years and sex. Where available, HLA class I and class II types were taken from metadata supplied by the sample provider and were not determined by assay-based typing.

Regarding this clone: The specificity of this receptor is unknown. No much larger clone is present one base from it, and per-base qualities are unavailable.

The germline V gene (reference sequence) specifies MNHEY as CDR1 and SMNVEV as CDR2. Reading from cysteine to phenylalanine, the CDR3 counts 17 amino acids. The kept DNA is CDR3 alone, 51 bases in frame from the first base. Clipping removes 8 bases from V and 1 base from J, with 7 as the unmatched junction base count. TCRbeta CDR3 regions were amplified from genomic DNA using the immunoSEQ Assay, a bias-controlled multiplex PCR. The study's own analysis went as follows. Nucleated cell counts per sample were estimated from amplification of reference gene primers within the assay. To quantify the absolute abundance of each unique TCRbeta CDR3 rearrangement, sequence reads were collapsed and filtered. For each sample, productive Simpson clonality was calculated as the square root of Simpson's diversity index across productive rearrangements. In TCRdb, the immuneACCESS table is reduced to in-frame sequences with V and J assigned. These tables do not hold every clone; where another copy was compared, an unresolved V gene accounts for under half, and the others remain unexplained. That table gives V, J and clone size, and the DNA gave D and trimming. The sample profile shows under 250,000 clones; approximately 80% of them were found once. The ten most abundant clones make up 3% to 4% of the sample.

Study-wide findings and limitations: The amount of clinical and demographic metadata varied by source and participant and was provided uncurated.

Whole blood was collected in K2EDTA tubes by collaborating institutions according to the institutions' own protocols. Collaborator samples were shipped for TCRbeta analysis as frozen whole blood, isolated PBMCs, or DNA extracted from either sample type. The rearranged chain carries TRBV27 and TRBJ2-1; TRBD2 fits 14 bases in the junction. The source material was peripheral blood. The TCR comes from a young woman with acute or convalescent COVID-19. The DNA is TGTGCCAGCTCCGGGACTAGCGGGAGTTTGTCCTACAATGAGCAGTTCTTC. This sequence encodes CASSGTSGSLSYNEQFF.